These 14 T cell receptor beta chains were all obtained from the same sample, sequenced in a study of blood T cell repertoires in COVID-19. The data were produced by immunoSEQ multiplex PCR, yet TCRdb's version contains in-frame clones alone and is incomplete. The sample carries 90,000 to 150,000 clones, around 86% recorded once. Input material: peripheral blood. The receptor set was obtained from a man older than 75 with acute or convalescent COVID-19.

This chain connects TRBV27 to TRBJ1-6, with D uncertain. The ends were cut back, 1 base at V and 13 bases at J, with 17 bases in the middle. CDR3 size: 15 residues. Looked up from germline, CDR1 is MNHEY and CDR2 is SMNVEV (reference sequence). This CDR3 is CASSLFYMTPNPLHF. The CDR3 DNA is TGTGCCAGCAGTTTATTCTATATGACACCAAATCCCCTCCACTTT.

This clone was seen a handful of times. Other nucleotide sequences in the sample specify the same CDR3. The rearrangement uses TRBV9 and TRBJ2-1; possible D gene TRBD2, 5 bases. V dropped 0 bases and J dropped 0 bases, with 7 bases sitting between them. CDR1 is SGDLS, CDR2 YYNGEE, per germline. This CDR3 has 15 amino acids. CDR3 region: CASSVGSGSYNEQFF. The CDR3 DNA reads as TGTGCCAGCAGCGTAGGCAGCGGCTCCTACAATGAGCAGTTCTTC.

The table lists this clone with a count of one. The rearrangement joins TRBV18 to TRBJ2-6; D uncertain. This CDR3 has 18 residues. The germline gives CDR1 KGHSH, CDR2 LQKENI. The V end was cut by 1 base, the J end by 0 bases, with 13 bases between. The CDR3 loop reads CASSPLPPESSGANVLTF. The CDR3 DNA is TGTGCCAGCTCACCACTCCCTCCGGAGTCCTCTGGGGCCAACGTCCTGACTTTC.

The chain has TRBV4-3 and TRBJ2-3; D call uncertain. The CDR3 covers 14 residues. Germline CDR1 LGHNA, CDR2 YSLEER. The V and J ends lost 2 bases and 0 bases respectively, with 6 bases between them. CDR3 loop: CASSQLTSTDTQYF. In DNA form, the CDR3 reads TGCGCCAGCAGCCAACTGACAAGCACAGATACGCAGTATTTT.

This chain joins TRBV5-4 and TRBJ1-6; no clear D gene. Per the germline V gene, CDR1 is SGHNT and CDR2 is YYREEE (reference sequence). The CDR3 runs to 14 residues. The V gene lost 0 bases and the J gene lost 5 bases, with 6 bases spanning the gap. The CDR3 region has the DNA TGTGCCAGCAGCTTGGCCGGAGATAATTCACCCCTCCACTTT. This gives the protein CASSLAGDNSPLHF.

The chain has TRBV3-1 (or the pseudogene TRBV3-2) and TRBJ2-2, with D possibly TRBD2 on 6 matching bases. The CDR3 runs 13 residues. Trimming took off 5 bases at V and 4 bases at J, with 8 bases between the two ends. Per germline, CDR1 LGHDT and CDR2 YNNKEL (reference sequence). In DNA, the CDR3 is TGTGCCAGCAGCGGGGAGGTCACCGGGGAGCTGTTTTTT. As protein: CASSGEVTGELFF.

The chain employs TRBV9 and TRBJ2-3; D call uncertain. The CDR3 totals 17 residues. V was cut by 0 bases and J by 2 bases, with 16 bases left in between. The germline gives CDR1 SGDLS, CDR2 YYNGEE. CDR3 in amino acids: CASSVGGGRTVTDTQYF. The CDR3 DNA reads as TGTGCCAGCAGCGTAGGAGGTGGCAGAACCGTCACAGATACGCAGTATTTT.

V is TRBV3-1 (or the pseudogene TRBV3-2) and J is TRBJ1-1, with 7 bases identical to TRBD1. The germline V gene encodes CDR1 LGHDT and CDR2 YNNKEL (reference sequence). The CDR3 length is 13 residues. After removal of 5 bases from V and 6 bases from J, the junction contained 6 bases not matched to a gene. The CDR3 DNA is TGTGCCAGCAGCTCACGACAGGGCGCTGAAGCTTTCTTT. It translates to CASSSRQGAEAFF.

In its sample, this clone was seen once. As DNA, the CDR3 is TGTGCCAGCAGTTTACCGGGACAGGGGGCGTTTGGTGGCTACACCTTC. Protein sequence: CASSLPGQGAFGGYTF. The chain couples TRBV28 to TRBJ1-2; TRBD1 aligns across 12 bases. CDR1 is MDHEN and CDR2 is SYDVKM in the germline V gene. V trimming: 2 bases; J trimming: 7 bases; junction bases outside the gene matches: 8. The CDR3 has 16 amino acids.

This clone appeared a single time. CDR3 sequence: CASSLGGGKENSPLHF. The CDR3 nucleotides read TGTGCCAGCAGCTTGGGTGGGGGGAAAGAGAATTCACCCCTCCACTTT. The chain joins TRBV5-4 to TRBJ1-6; D is perhaps TRBD1 (5 bases). The ends were cut back, 0 bases at V and 7 bases at J, with 14 bases in the middle. This CDR3 contains 16 residues. Germline CDR1 is SGHNT and CDR2 is YYREEE (reference sequence).

The chain joins TRBV3-1 (or the pseudogene TRBV3-2) to TRBJ2-2, with 8 bases aligning to TRBD2. Germline V CDR1 and CDR2: LGHDT, YNNKEL (reference sequence). There are 15 residues in the CDR3. After removal of 5 bases from V and 0 bases from J, the junction contained 2 bases not matched to a gene. The CDR3 sequence: CASSSGLANTGELFF. DNA for the CDR3: TGTGCCAGCAGCTCGGGACTAGCGAACACCGGGGAGCTGTTTTTT.

The rearrangement links TRBV7-6 to TRBJ2-2; 7 positions match TRBD1. There are 14 residues in the CDR3. The V segment lost 0 bases and the J segment 10 bases; nucleotides outside the gene matches: 5. CDR1 and CDR2 (germline): SGHVS, FNYEAQ. The CDR3 loop reads CASSLAGGQMELFF. For the CDR3, the DNA is TGTGCCAGCAGCTTAGCAGGGGGACAGATGGAGCTGTTTTTT.

The J gene is TRBJ2-2, the V gene TRBV5-4; perhaps TRBD2 as D (6 bases). The V gene lost 4 bases and the J gene lost 7 bases, with 14 bases spanning the gap. The germline V gene has CDR1 SGHNT and CDR2 YYREEE (reference sequence). The CDR3 loop spans 14 amino acids. The CDR3: CASSGERVGGELFF. CDR3 DNA sequence: TGTGCCAGCAGCGGGGAGCGGGTTGGCGGGGAGCTGTTTTTT.

The J gene is TRBJ2-1, the V gene TRBV12-3 or TRBV12-4; tentative D call: TRBD1 (7 bases). The CDR3 extends over 13 amino acids. Trimming shortened V by 9 bases and J by 8 bases, and 17 bases separated the two germline ends. The CDR3 reads CASWGQRAHEQFF. The DNA for the CDR3 is TGTGCCAGTTGGGGACAGCGGGCGCATGAGCAGTTCTTC.